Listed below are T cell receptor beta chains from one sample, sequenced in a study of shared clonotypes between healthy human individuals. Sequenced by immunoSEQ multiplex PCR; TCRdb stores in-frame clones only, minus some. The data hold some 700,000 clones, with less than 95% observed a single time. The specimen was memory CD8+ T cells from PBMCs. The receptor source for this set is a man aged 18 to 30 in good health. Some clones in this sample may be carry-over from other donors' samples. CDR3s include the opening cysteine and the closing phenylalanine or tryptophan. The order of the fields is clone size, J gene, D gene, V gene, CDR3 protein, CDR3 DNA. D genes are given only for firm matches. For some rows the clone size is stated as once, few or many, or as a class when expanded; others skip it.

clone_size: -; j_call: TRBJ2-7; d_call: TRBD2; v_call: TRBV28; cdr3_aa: CASSTGTSAEQYF; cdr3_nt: TGTGCCAGCAGCACCGGGACTAGTGCCGAGCAGTACTTC
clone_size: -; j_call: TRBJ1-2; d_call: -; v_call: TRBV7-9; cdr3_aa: CASSPGGPGGYTF; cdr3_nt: TGTGCCAGCAGCCCTGGGGGACCAGGAGGCTACACCTTC
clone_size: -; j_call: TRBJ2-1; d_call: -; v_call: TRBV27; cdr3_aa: CASSFASGWAEQFF; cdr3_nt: TGTGCCAGCAGTTTCGCTTCCGGGTGGGCTGAGCAGTTCTTC
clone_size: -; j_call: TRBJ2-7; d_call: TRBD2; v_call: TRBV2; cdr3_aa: CASSELSAGGPYEQYF; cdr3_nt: TGTGCCAGCAGTGAGTTATCAGCGGGAGGGCCCTACGAGCAGTACTTC
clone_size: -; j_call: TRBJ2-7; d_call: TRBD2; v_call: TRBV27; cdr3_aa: CASSHGTSGTNEQYF; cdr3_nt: TGTGCCAGCAGTCATGGGACTAGCGGAACAAACGAGCAGTACTTC
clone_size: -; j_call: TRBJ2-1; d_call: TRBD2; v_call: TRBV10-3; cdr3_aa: CAISEGLAGGPGEQFF; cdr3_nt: TGTGCCATCAGTGAGGGACTAGCGGGAGGGCCTGGTGAGCAGTTCTTC
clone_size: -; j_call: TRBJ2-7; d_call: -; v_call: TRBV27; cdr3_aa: CASSLADYSYEQYF; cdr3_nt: TGTGCCAGCAGTTTAGCGGACTATTCCTACGAGCAGTACTTC
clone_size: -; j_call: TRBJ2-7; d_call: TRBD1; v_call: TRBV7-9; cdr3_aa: CASSLNRGPYEQYF; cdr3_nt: TGTGCCAGCAGCTTAAACAGGGGGCCCTACGAGCAGTACTTC
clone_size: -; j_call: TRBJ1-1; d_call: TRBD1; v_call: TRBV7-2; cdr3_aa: CASSPETGQTEAFF; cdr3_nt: TGTGCCAGCAGCCCAGAGACAGGGCAAACTGAAGCTTTCTTT
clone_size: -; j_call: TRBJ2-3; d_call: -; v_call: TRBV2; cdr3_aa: CASSEQRTSTDTQYF; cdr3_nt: TGTGCCAGCAGTGAGCAGCGCACTAGCACAGATACGCAGTATTTT
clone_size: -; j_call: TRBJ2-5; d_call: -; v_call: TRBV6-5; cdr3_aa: CASSQPGNQETQYF; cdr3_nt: TGTGCCAGCAGTCAACCGGGCAACCAAGAGACCCAGTACTTC
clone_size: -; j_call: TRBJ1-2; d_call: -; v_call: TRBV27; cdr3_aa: CASSLLNSAGGYTF; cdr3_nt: TGTGCCAGCAGTTTACTTAATTCAGCCGGAGGCTACACCTTC
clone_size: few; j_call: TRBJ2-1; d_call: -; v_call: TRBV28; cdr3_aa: CASTRDLNEQFF; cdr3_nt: TGTGCCAGCACCCGTGACCTAAATGAGCAGTTCTTC